These 7 T cell receptor beta chains originate from one sample sequenced in a study of shared clonotypes between healthy human individuals. Generated by immunoSEQ multiplex PCR, the TCRdb table keeps only in-frame clones and is missing some. This table has about 2 million clones, about 95% appearing once. Cells designated naive CD8 were CD45RO-negative and were positively selected for CCR7, with terminally differentiated effector memory CD45RA+ cells excluded. Sequenced sample: naive CD8+ T cells sorted from blood. The receptors originated from a man aged 18 to 35 in good health.

The chain combines TRBV2 with TRBJ2-7; 10 nucleotides agree with TRBD2. With 4 bases clipped from V and 2 bases from J, the junction kept 14 bases outside the gene matches. CDR1 is SNHLY and CDR2 is FYNNEI in the germline V gene. CDR3 length: 18 residues. CDR3 coding DNA: TGTGCCAGCAGTGGGAGCTTGATAGCGGGAGGAACCCCCTACGAGCAGTACTTC. Protein product: CASSGSLIAGGTPYEQYF.

V is TRBV5-5 and J is TRBJ2-7; D is perhaps TRBD1 (5 bases). Germline V gene sequence: CDR1 SGHKS, CDR2 YYEKEE (reference sequence). V lost 0 bases to trimming and J lost 2 bases, with 12 bases between them. The CDR3 runs to 15 residues. The chain's CDR3 is CASSLEARGTYEQYF. The CDR3, as DNA: TGTGCCAGCAGCTTGGAGGCTAGGGGTACCTACGAGCAGTACTTC.

As to this clone: Other DNA sequences from this sample encode an identical CDR3 as well. This chain links TRBV6-1 with TRBJ1-1; D ambiguous. This CDR3 is 11 amino acids long. Germline V gene data show CDR1 as MNHNS and CDR2 as SASEGT. Trimming took 7 bases from V and 1 from J, leaving 4 bases between them. The CDR3 coding sequence is TGTGCCAGCACCCAGAACACTGAAGCTTTCTTT. It yields the protein CASTQNTEAFF.

The rearrangement uses TRBV5-4 and TRBJ1-2; D remains unclear. The CDR3 runs 16 residues. The germline CDR1 and CDR2 sequences are SGHNT and YYREEE (reference sequence). V dropped 0 bases and J dropped 7 bases, with 19 bases sitting between them. The CDR3 nucleotides are TGTGCCAGCAGCTTGGGTGGAGATCCGACAACTAGTGGCTACACCTTC. Translating it yields CASSLGGDPTTSGYTF. The full variable domain, rest sourced from reference TRBV5-4 and TRBJ1-2, is ETGVTQSPTHLIKTRGQQVTLRCSSQSGHNTVSWYQQALGQGPQFIFQYYREEENGRGNFPPRFSGLQFPNYSSELNVNALELDDSALYLCASSLGGDPTTSGYTFGSGTRLTVV.

The V and J genes are TRBV27 and TRBJ2-4; the match to TRBD2 covers 7 bases. Trimming took 2 bases from V and 0 from J; bases not matched to a gene: 4. Germline CDR1 MNHEY, CDR2 SMNVEV (reference sequence). The CDR3 has 16 amino acids. The CDR3 sequence is CASSLVGGIAKNIQYF. As DNA, the CDR3 is TGTGCCAGCAGTTTAGTCGGGGGGATAGCCAAAAACATTCAGTACTTC.

This chain connects TRBV2 to TRBJ1-2; possible D gene TRBD1, 5 bases. Deletions cut 0 bases from V and 5 bases from J, with 10 bases between. Germline V CDR1 and CDR2: SNHLY, FYNNEI. This CDR3 region has 14 residues. The CDR3 sequence: CASSEAVQAYGYTF. In DNA form, the CDR3 reads TGTGCCAGCAGTGAAGCGGTACAGGCGTATGGCTACACCTTC.

J is TRBJ1-1 and V is TRBV14, with D unresolved. Germline V gene data show CDR1 as SGHDN and CDR2 as FVKESK. V was pared by 0 bases and J by 6 bases, with 17 bases between. The CDR3 consists of 16 residues. The CDR3 loop reads CASSQDGEGTAAEAFF. The CDR3 coding sequence is TGTGCCAGCAGCCAAGATGGGGAGGGTACAGCAGCTGAAGCTTTCTTT.